These 16 T cell receptor beta chains originate from one sample sequenced in a study of cytomegalovirus exposure and HLA in healthy donors. The PCR was carried out with 60 Vbeta primers and 13 Jbeta primers. The assay was immunoSEQ multiplex PCR, and TCRdb's table has in-frame clones only and misses some. Of approximately 100,000 clones listed, about 70% were seen once; the top ten hold approximately 2%. Sequencing was performed on PBMCs. The source of these receptors is a woman aged 40 to 50 in good health and CMV-seronegative.

The CDR3 sequence: CASSLAAGTDETQYF. The CDR3 nucleotides are TGCGCCAGCAGCTTGGCCGCCGGGACAGACGAGACCCAGTACTTC. V usage is TRBV5-1 and J usage is TRBJ2-5; 7 nucleotides line up with TRBD1. The germline V gene has CDR1 SGHRS and CDR2 YFSETQ. J lost 5 bases, V lost 0 bases, and 7 bases had no gene match. CDR3 length equals 15 residues.

V and J are TRBV28 and TRBJ2-7; a weak D match, TRBD2 (6 bases). Germline CDR1 reads MDHEN; CDR2 reads SYDVKM. V lost 8 bases and J 0 bases, leaving 14 bases between the germline ends. This CDR3 region has 14 residues. CDR3 amino acids: CASRSSDGSYEQYF. Here the CDR3 DNA reads TGTGCCAGCCGTTCTAGCGACGGCTCCTACGAGCAGTACTTC.

This sequence joins TRBV19 and TRBJ2-3; 8 nucleotides agree with TRBD2. The germline V gene has CDR1 LNHDA and CDR2 SQIVND (reference sequence). J lost 4 bases, V lost 3 bases, and 6 bases had no gene match. The CDR3 is 15 amino acids. The chain's CDR3 is CASSISAGAADTQYF. CDR3 coding DNA: TGTGCCAGTAGTATCTCAGCGGGAGCGGCAGATACGCAGTATTTT. Full variable domain (rest looked up from reference TRBV19 and TRBJ2-3): DGGITQSPKYLFRKEGQNVTLSCEQNLNHDAMYWYRQDPGQGLRLIYYSQIVNDFQKGDIAEGYSVSREKKESFPLTVTSAQKNPTAFYLCASSISAGAADTQYFGPGTRLTVL.

V is TRBV19 and J is TRBJ2-2; 8 positions agree with TRBD1. The V gene end was trimmed by 1 base and the J gene end by 5 bases; junction bases not matched to a gene: 3. The germline CDR1 and CDR2 sequences are LNHDA and SQIVND (reference sequence). The length of the CDR3 is 15 residues. The CDR3 sequence: CASSIVRGQTGELFF. The CDR3 nucleotides read TGTGCCAGTAGTATAGTCAGGGGGCAGACCGGGGAGCTGTTTTTT.

V is TRBV5-1 and J is TRBJ1-1; D remains unclear. Trimming left V 4 bases short and J 1 base short, with 8 bases between. Germline V gives CDR1 SGHRS, CDR2 YFSETQ. This CDR3 has 13 residues. CDR3 in amino acids: CASSQRQNTEAFF. Written as DNA, the CDR3 is TGCGCCAGCAGCCAGAGACAGAACACTGAAGCTTTCTTT.

V gene TRBV9 combines with J gene TRBJ1-6; perhaps TRBD1 as D (5 bases). This CDR3 spans 15 amino acids. From germline, CDR1 is SGDLS and CDR2 YYNGEE. Trimming took off 0 bases at V and 9 bases at J, with 13 bases between the two ends. The CDR3 DNA follows: TGTGCCAGCAGCGTAGAAGGGACTACCTCTTCACCCCTCCACTTT. Translated, it gives CASSVEGTTSSPLHF.

This sequence joins TRBV27 and TRBJ2-5, with D perhaps TRBD2 (6 bases). V lost 7 bases and J lost 1, with 13 bases in between. Germline V gene sequence: CDR1 MNHEY, CDR2 SMNVEV (reference sequence). The CDR3 extends over 14 amino acids. CDR3 coding DNA: TGTGCCAGCAACCACGGGGGTCCCCAAGAGACCCAGTACTTC. Protein: CASNHGGPQETQYF.

For the CDR3, the DNA is TGTGCCAGCAGCTTAGGGGTATTGGTGGGGGGGGTTTCGAATGAGCAGTTCTTC. Its translation is CASSLGVLVGGVSNEQFF. This rearrangement joins TRBV7-9 to TRBJ2-1, with 7 bases fitting TRBD2. The V gene's germline CDR1 is SEHNR and CDR2 FQNEAQ (reference sequence). With V trimmed by 1 base and J by 7 bases, 16 bases remained unmatched. The CDR3 is 18 residues long.

The V gene is TRBV4-3, the J gene TRBJ2-6; TRBD2 aligns across 9 bases. V lost 0 bases and J lost 1; bases outside the gene matches: 10. In germline, CDR1 is LGHNA, CDR2 YSLEER. The CDR3 loop spans 20 amino acids. CDR3 in amino acids: CASSQDSGLAGISGANVLTF. CDR3 in DNA: TGCGCCAGCAGCCAAGATTCGGGTCTAGCGGGGATTTCTGGGGCCAACGTCCTGACTTTC.

The chain combines TRBV9 with TRBJ2-2; TRBD2 matches at 14 bases. Losses at the gene ends were 2 bases for V and 0 bases for J; bases not matched to a gene: 3. Looked up from germline, CDR1 is SGDLS and CDR2 is YYNGEE. The CDR3 runs to 18 residues. CDR3 in DNA: TGTGCCAGCAGCGTGGGACTAGCGGGAGACCCGAACACCGGGGAGCTGTTTTTT. Translated, it gives CASSVGLAGDPNTGELFF.

In its sample, this clone was seen a few times. This chain connects TRBV19 to TRBJ2-7; 11 bases map to TRBD1. The CDR3 totals 15 residues. Trimming cost V 1 base and J 3 bases; bases outside gene matches: 2. Germline V gene data show CDR1 as LNHDA and CDR2 as SQIVND (reference sequence). The DNA of the CDR3 is TGTGCCAGTAGTATAGTGGGACAGGGGGTCTACGAGCAGTACTTC. This gives the protein CASSIVGQGVYEQYF.

The J gene is TRBJ2-3, the V gene TRBV6-5; possible D gene TRBD2, 7 bases. The CDR3 has 16 amino acids. V lost 0 bases and J lost 6, with 16 bases in between. Germline V lookup: CDR1 MNHEY, CDR2 SVGAGI. Here the CDR3 DNA reads TGTGCCAGCAGTTACTCAGGGGGGGGCTACCGGGATACGCAGTATTTT. Translating it yields CASSYSGGGYRDTQYF.

The chain recombines TRBV14 with TRBJ2-2; weak D call: TRBD2 (5 bases). CDR3 length: 17 amino acids. Germline CDR1 reads SGHDN; CDR2 reads FVKESK. Deletions cut 0 bases from V and 1 base from J, with 12 bases between. CDR3 sequence (DNA): TGTGCCAGCAGCCAAGATGAGGGATCTGTGAACACCGGGGAGCTGTTTTTT. Amino acids: CASSQDEGSVNTGELFF.

The table lists this clone with a few counts. The chain couples TRBV5-4 to TRBJ2-1; no clear D gene. V lost 4 bases, J lost 5 bases, and 19 bases lay in between. The CDR3 is 16 amino acids. Germline values: CDR1 SGHNT, CDR2 YYREEE (reference sequence). Here the CDR3 reads CASSQVKSFSDNEQFF. The CDR3 bases are TGTGCCAGCAGCCAAGTAAAGAGTTTTTCGGACAATGAGCAGTTCTTC. The whole variable domain, remainder taken from reference TRBV5-4 and TRBJ2-1, is ETGVTQSPTHLIKTRGQQVTLRCSSQSGHNTVSWYQQALGQGPQFIFQYYREEENGRGNFPPRFSGLQFPNYSSELNVNALELDDSALYLCASSQVKSFSDNEQFFGPGTRLTVL.

This clone has more than one count but fewer than ten. The chain couples TRBV7-3 to TRBJ2-3; 12 bases line up with TRBD2. V lost 5 bases to trimming and J lost 4 bases; unmatched junction nucleotides: 4. Germline V lookup: CDR1 SGHTA, CDR2 FQGTGA. The CDR3 is made up of 15 amino acids. CDR3 in amino acids: CASSPTSGRADTQYF. CDR3 bases: TGTGCCAGCAGCCCGACTAGCGGGAGAGCAGATACGCAGTATTTT.

The chain employs TRBV27 and TRBJ2-5; TRBD1 matches at 7 bases. Per germline, CDR1 MNHEY and CDR2 SMNVEV (reference sequence). This CDR3 has 15 amino acids. The V segment lost 10 bases and the J segment 3 bases; nucleotides outside the gene matches: 14. CDR3: CANPKCGQVKETQYF. In DNA, the CDR3 is TGTGCCAACCCCAAGTGCGGACAGGTAAAAGAGACCCAGTACTTC.